Each of the 12 T cell receptor beta chains below was sequenced from the same sample in a study of vaccination effects on CD4 cells after COVID-19. Data came from immunoSEQ multiplex PCR; TCRdb stores just in-frame clones and leaves some out. The table lists nearly 50,000 clones, about 74% of them singletons. Scientists isolated CD4+ T cells after a roughly nine-day culture period ended. Documented for the person is a PCR-confirmed SARS-CoV-2 infection occurring between March and December 2020. Of the BNT162b2 and mRNA-1273 vaccines, participants received two doses of one or the other. No antigens are known for them. The sequencing used CD4+ T cells from PBMCs cultured without peptide, collected after COVID-19 vaccination. These receptors were taken from a human donor who had a prior SARS-CoV-2 infection.

The rearrangement uses TRBV7-2 and TRBJ1-2; D is possibly TRBD1 (6 bases). The CDR3 is 12 residues long. The V and J ends lost 5 bases and 7 bases respectively, with 11 bases between them. Germline V gene sequence: CDR1 SGHTA, CDR2 FQGNSA. CDR3 bases: TGTGCCAGCAGCATCAAACAGGGTGGCTACACCTTC. Translation gives CASSIKQGGYTF.

This clone turned up a few times. This chain links TRBV5-4 with TRBJ2-7, with 10 bases that match TRBD2. Germline V gene data show CDR1 as SGHNT and CDR2 as YYREEE (reference sequence). V lost 3 bases and J lost 3; bases outside the gene matches: 12. There are 17 residues in the CDR3. In nucleotides, the CDR3 is TGTGCCAGCAGCTCCATAGCCTCAGGACTAGCGGTCTACGAGCAGTACTTC. Translation: CASSSIASGLAVYEQYF.

The sample holds a few counts of this clone. The chain links TRBV23-1 to TRBJ2-7; D is uncertain. TRBV23-1 is annotated as an ORF whose role is uncertain. There are 14 residues in the CDR3. The V gene lost 7 bases and the J gene lost 1 base, with 14 bases spanning the gap. CDR3 in DNA: TGCGCCAGCAATAGTCGACTTACTTCCTACGAGCAGTACTTC. Its translation is CASNSRLTSYEQYF.

This clone was detected a few times. V usage is TRBV7-9 and J usage is TRBJ1-6; no clear D. The CDR3 covers 13 residues. Trimming left V 5 bases short and J 8 bases short, with 10 bases between. CDR1 is SEHNR and CDR2 is FQNEAQ in the germline V gene (reference sequence). CDR3 loop: CASSQDGDSPLHF. As DNA, the CDR3 is TGTGCCAGCAGCCAGGACGGTGATTCACCCCTCCACTTT.

V gene TRBV18 combines with J gene TRBJ2-2, with TRBD1 as a possible D gene (7 bases). Germline V gene lookup returns CDR1 KGHSH and CDR2 LQKENI. V dropped 5 bases and J dropped 4 bases, with 14 bases sitting between them. The CDR3 extends over 15 amino acids. The CDR3 region is CASSTQGEATGELFF. CDR3 DNA sequence: TGTGCCAGCTCAACGCAGGGGGAGGCCACCGGGGAGCTGTTTTTT.

In its sample, this clone was seen once. The gene calls are TRBV5-1 and TRBJ1-3; 7 nucleotides align to TRBD1. Germline assignment: CDR1 SGHRS and CDR2 YFSETQ. This CDR3 is 15 amino acids long. Losses at the gene ends were 0 bases for V and 0 bases for J; bases not matched to a gene: 0. CDR3 protein: CASSLEGASGNTIYF. CDR3 in DNA: TGCGCCAGCAGCTTGGAGGGGGCCTCTGGAAACACCATATATTTT.

This sequence joins TRBV21-1 and TRBJ1-5. TRBV21-1 has pseudogene status. There are 17 residues in the CDR3. In nucleotides, the CDR3 is TGTGCCAGCAGCAATCTCCTTCGGGACGTTAGCAATCAGCCCCAGCATTTT. Its translation: CASSNLLRDVSNQPQHF.

This clone was counted once. The chain couples TRBV30 to TRBJ1-1, with D perhaps TRBD1 (5 bases). Germline V lookup: CDR1 GTSNPN, CDR2 SVGIG (reference sequence). The CDR3 has 14 amino acids. Between the trimmed V and J ends, which lost 4 bases and 6 bases, there was a span of 18 bases. The CDR3 reads CAWTQNNVQAEAFF. The CDR3 DNA follows: TGTGCCTGGACCCAAAATAACGTACAGGCTGAAGCTTTCTTT.

This chain joins TRBV5-6 and TRBJ1-2; the D gene is possibly TRBD1 (5 bases). The CDR3 contains 16 residues. V was cut by 7 bases and J by 4 bases, with 23 bases left in between. The germline V gene has CDR1 SGHDT and CDR2 YYEEEE. As DNA, the CDR3 is TGTGCCAGCGTCGAAACCGAGACCGCCAGGGCCTATGGCTACACCTTC. Protein sequence: CASVETETARAYGYTF.

The rearrangement joins TRBV5-1 to TRBJ2-7; D is undetermined. This CDR3 has 14 residues. Germline loops: CDR1 SGHRS, CDR2 YFSETQ. Trimming shortened V by 0 bases and J by 3 bases, and 10 bases separated the two germline ends. In DNA, the CDR3 is TGCGCCAGCAGCTTGGAGTGGGGAAACTACGAGCAGTACTTC. It yields the protein CASSLEWGNYEQYF.

The chain uses TRBV30 and TRBJ1-6; tentative D call: TRBD1 (5 bases). Between the trimmed V and J ends, which lost 2 bases and 6 bases, there was a span of 11 bases. The germline V gene has CDR1 GTSNPN and CDR2 SVGIG (reference sequence). The CDR3 has 14 amino acids. For the CDR3, the DNA is TGTGCCTGGAGTACGGGGCCATCTAATTCACCCCTCCACTTT. It encodes CAWSTGPSNSPLHF.

The chain recombines TRBV19 with TRBJ1-5; a possible D gene is TRBD1 (5 bases). The V gene lost 1 base and the J gene lost 9 bases, with 16 bases spanning the gap. Per germline, CDR1 LNHDA and CDR2 SQIVND (reference sequence). This CDR3 is 15 amino acids long. CDR3 amino acids: CASSIGGTGRGPQHF. The DNA for the CDR3 is TGTGCCAGTAGTATAGGTGGCACGGGACGGGGGCCCCAGCATTTT.